This T cell receptor (beta chain) comes out of a study of CD8+ T cells in alopecia areata. Treatment defined: oral pan-JAK inhibitor, 5-10 mg twice daily. Punch biopsies of lesional scalp, plus peripheral blood, were taken from alopecia areata patients. Comments on this clone: Its cognate antigen is unknown.

In each case, RNA was isolated and then reverse transcribed into cDNA as the sequencing template. Sequenced by immunoSEQ multiplex PCR; TCRdb stores in-frame clones only, minus some. The table has 120,000 or so clones, around 60% seen once; the top ten hold around 5.7%. The CDR3 has 14 residues. V gave up 10 bases and J gave up 3 bases; unmatched junction bases: 10. Looked up from germline, CDR1 is ENHRY and CDR2 is SYGVKD. Findings and caveats of the study: Expanded CD8+ clones among the top 100, and scalp clonality, were significantly decreased by tofacitinib. While tofacitinib was given, many expanded lesional clones persisted in scalp and blood.

The material was CD4+ T cells sorted from blood, obtained at week 4, from a patient treated with tofacitinib. This clonotype was obtained from a human donor with alopecia areata. This chain joins TRBV10-3 and TRBJ2-3; 7 bases align to TRBD1. The CDR3 spells CATERDSGTDTQYF. For the CDR3, the DNA is TGTGCCACCGAGAGGGACAGTGGGACAGATACGCAGTATTTT.